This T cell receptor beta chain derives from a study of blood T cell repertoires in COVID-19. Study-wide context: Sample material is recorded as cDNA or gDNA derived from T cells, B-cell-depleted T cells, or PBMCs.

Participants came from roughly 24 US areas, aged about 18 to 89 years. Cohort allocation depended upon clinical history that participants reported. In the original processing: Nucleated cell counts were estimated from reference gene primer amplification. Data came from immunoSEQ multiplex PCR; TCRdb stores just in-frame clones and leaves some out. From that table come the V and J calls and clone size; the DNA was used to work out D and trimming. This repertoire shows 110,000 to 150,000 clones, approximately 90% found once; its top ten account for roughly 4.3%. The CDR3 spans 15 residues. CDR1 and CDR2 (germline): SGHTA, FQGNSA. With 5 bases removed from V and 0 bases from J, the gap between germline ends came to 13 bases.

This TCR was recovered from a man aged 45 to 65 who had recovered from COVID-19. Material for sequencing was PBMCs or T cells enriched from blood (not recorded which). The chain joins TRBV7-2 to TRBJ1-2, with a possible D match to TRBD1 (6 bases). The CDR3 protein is CASSSDRRPNYGYTF. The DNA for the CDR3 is TGTGCCAGCAGCAGCGACAGGCGTCCTAACTATGGCTACACCTTC. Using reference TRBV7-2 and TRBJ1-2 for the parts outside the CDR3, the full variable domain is GAGVSQSPSNKVTEKGKDVELRCDPISGHTALYWYRQSLGQGLEFLIYFQGNSAPDKSGLPSDRFSAERTGGSVSTLTIQRTQQEDSAVYLCASSSDRRPNYGYTFGSGTRLTVV.